The entry below gives a single T cell receptor (beta chain) sequence along with its context. This entry comes from a study of blood T cell repertoires in COVID-19. On the study more broadly: Whether acute or convalescent, the COVID-19 samples came from the United States, Italy and Spain. The analysed material was cDNA or gDNA that came from T cells, B-cell-depleted T cells, or PBMCs.

Original analysis: Amplifying reference gene primers gave estimates of nucleated cell counts. Measured with immunoSEQ multiplex PCR; TCRdb has only the in-frame clones, and not every one. V and J calls and clone size are those listed in that table; D and trimming were worked out from the DNA. The sample includes approximately 87,000 clones, about 89% of them seen just once. Germline assignment: CDR1 SGHKS and CDR2 YYEKEE (reference sequence). This CDR3 contains 17 residues. Trimming removed 4 bases from V and 2 bases from J, with 20 bases in between. The sequence derives from a man between 70 and 80 years old with active or convalescent COVID-19. The V call is TRBV5-5, the J call TRBJ2-3, with D tentatively TRBD2 (6 bases). The specimen sequenced was peripheral blood. CDR3: CASSPRARAGFTDTQYF. As DNA, the CDR3 is TGTGCCAGCAGCCCCCGGGCCAGAGCGGGCTTCACAGATACGCAGTATTTT.